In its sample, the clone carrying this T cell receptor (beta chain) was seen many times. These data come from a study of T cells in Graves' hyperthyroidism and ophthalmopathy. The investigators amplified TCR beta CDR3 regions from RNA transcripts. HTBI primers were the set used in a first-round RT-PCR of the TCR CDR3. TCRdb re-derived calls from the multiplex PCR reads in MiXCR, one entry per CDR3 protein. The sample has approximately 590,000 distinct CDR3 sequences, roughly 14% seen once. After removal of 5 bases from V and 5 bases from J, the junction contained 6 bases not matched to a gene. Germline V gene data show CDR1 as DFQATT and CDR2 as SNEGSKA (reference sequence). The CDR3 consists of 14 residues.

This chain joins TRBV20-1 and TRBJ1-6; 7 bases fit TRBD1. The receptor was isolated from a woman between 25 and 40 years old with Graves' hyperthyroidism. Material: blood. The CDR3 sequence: CSAGTGDNNSPLHF. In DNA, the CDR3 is TGCAGTGCTGGAACAGGGGATAATAATTCACCCCTCCACTTT.